Below, 32 T cell receptor beta chains from the same sample are listed, as sequenced in a study of shared T cell receptors in the human thymus (dated by TCRdb to about 2021). The library relied on the immunoSEQ multiplex PCR assay. The immuneACCESS repertoire file appears here via TCRdb, limited to in-frame rearrangements. These files lack a portion of the clones; in checked studies, under half of the deficit traces to unresolved V genes, and the cause of the others is not known. The sample table records about 660,000 clones; around nine tenths of these occur just once. The leading ten clones occupy 0.008% to 0.011% of the sample. The sample was also reused in another study, on human thymus T cells.

Material for sequencing was thymocytes. The receptors were sampled from a boy in the first two years of life with a congenital heart defect. Donor details come from another sample of the same person, matched by shared clones.

This clone came up once. The chain uses TRBV5-1 and TRBJ2-1; D ambiguous. The CDR3 is 14 residues long. Germline V gene data show CDR1 as SGHRS and CDR2 as YFSETQ. Trimming shortened V by 3 bases and J by 0 bases, and 7 bases separated the two germline ends. The CDR3 spells CASSSQVSYNEQFF. The CDR3 DNA sequence: TGCGCCAGCAGCTCGCAGGTCTCCTACAATGAGCAGTTCTTC.

This clone was picked up one time. The chain carries TRBV6-5 and TRBJ2-1; D perhaps matches TRBD2 (6 bases). CDR3 size: 15 residues. V was clipped by 6 bases and J by 2 bases, with 14 bases between them. Germline CDR1 reads MNHEY; CDR2 reads SVGAGI. The CDR3 is CASSLLAKTYNEQFF. CDR3 sequence (DNA): TGTGCCAGCAGCCTACTAGCAAAGACCTACAATGAGCAGTTCTTC.

V and J are TRBV6-1 and TRBJ2-5; a possible D gene is TRBD2 (5 bases). Germline V gene sequence: CDR1 MNHNS, CDR2 SASEGT. The CDR3 has 15 amino acids. V was cut by 1 base and J by 5 bases, with 14 bases left in between. The CDR3 protein is CASSEVSPGEETQYF. As DNA, the CDR3 is TGTGCCAGCAGTGAAGTCTCCCCCGGGGAGGAGACCCAGTACTTC.

The rearrangement uses TRBV11-2 and TRBJ1-2; possibly TRBD1 for D (6 bases). The CDR3 covers 15 residues. Between the trimmed V and J ends, which lost 4 bases and 4 bases, there was a span of 16 bases. Germline values: CDR1 SGHAT, CDR2 FQNNGV. The CDR3 coding sequence is TGTGCCAGCAGCTCAATCTCAGGGGCGACCTATGGCTACACCTTC. Translating gives CASSSISGATYGYTF.

The chain is built from TRBV6-4 and TRBJ2-1, with 8 bases identical to TRBD2. V lost 0 bases and J lost 7; bases outside the gene matches: 8. CDR3 length equals 16 residues. CDR1 and CDR2 (germline): MRHNA, SNTAGT. Written as DNA, the CDR3 is TGTGCCAGCAGTGACTCCCCGGGCGGGAGGTCGAATGAGCAGTTCTTC. The encoded protein is CASSDSPGGRSNEQFF.

V and J are TRBV19 and TRBJ2-5, with 9 bases lining up with TRBD1. The CDR3 totals 17 residues. V shed 5 bases and J 4 bases; nucleotides not matched to a gene: 14. CDR1 is LNHDA, CDR2 SQIVND, per germline (reference sequence). The CDR3 bases are TGTGCCAGTAGTCCTCATGATAACAGGGGGCGTTCAGAGACCCAGTACTTC. It codes for CASSPHDNRGRSETQYF. Combining the CDR3 with reference TRBV19 and TRBJ2-5 gives the whole variable domain DGGITQSPKYLFRKEGQNVTLSCEQNLNHDAMYWYRQDPGQGLRLIYYSQIVNDFQKGDIAEGYSVSREKKESFPLTVTSAQKNPTAFYLCASSPHDNRGRSETQYFGPGTRLLVL.

V gene TRBV25-1 combines with J gene TRBJ2-7; D not certain. Trimming took 5 bases from V and 4 from J, leaving 21 bases between them. The CDR3 is 16 residues long. Germline lookup yields CDR1 MGHDK and CDR2 SYGVNS. CDR3 nucleotide sequence: TGTGCCAGCAGTCCTCCTCCCCTCTGGCCCCCGTACGAGCAGTACTTC. This translates into CASSPPPLWPPYEQYF.

The chain combines TRBV6-1 with TRBJ1-2, with TRBD1 identical over 11 bases. The ends lost 4 bases at V and 8 bases at J; junction bases unmatched: 6. This CDR3 spans 14 amino acids. The germline V gene encodes CDR1 MNHNS and CDR2 SASEGT. For the CDR3, the DNA is TGTGCCAGCAGTGCTACGGGACAGGGGGACGGCTACACCTTC. Protein product: CASSATGQGDGYTF.

J is TRBJ2-5 and V is TRBV7-9; TRBD1 might be the D (6 bases). V lost 2 bases and J 1 base, leaving 17 bases between the germline ends. Germline loops: CDR1 SEHNR, CDR2 FQNEAQ (reference sequence). This CDR3 spans 17 amino acids. CDR3: CASSLRGMEDGQETQYF. In DNA, the CDR3 is TGTGCCAGCAGCTTAAGGGGGATGGAGGACGGCCAAGAGACCCAGTACTTC.

V and J are TRBV27 and TRBJ2-7; 7 positions agree with TRBD1. The ends lost 6 bases at V and 2 bases at J; junction bases unmatched: 10. From germline, CDR1 is MNHEY and CDR2 SMNVEV (reference sequence). The CDR3 loop spans 15 amino acids. CDR3 sequence reads: CASSPDGQGAYEQYF. The CDR3 DNA reads as TGTGCCAGCAGCCCAGACGGGCAGGGGGCCTACGAGCAGTACTTC.

CDR3 amino acids: CASSQRDNSPLHF. The CDR3 nucleotides read TGCGCCAGCAGCCAGAGAGATAATTCACCCCTCCACTTT. This chain links TRBV4-3 with TRBJ1-6; D remains ambiguous. V lost 3 bases and J 5 bases, leaving 5 bases between the germline ends. This CDR3 is built from 13 residues. The V gene's germline CDR1 is LGHNA and CDR2 YSLEER.

This chain connects TRBV27 to TRBJ2-7; a weak D match, TRBD1 (6 bases). V shed 5 bases and J shed 3 bases, with 20 bases lying between them. The germline V gene encodes CDR1 MNHEY and CDR2 SMNVEV (reference sequence). The length of the CDR3 is 16 residues. This CDR3 is CASSPPTGADFYEQYF. The CDR3 nucleotides read TGTGCCAGCAGTCCCCCGACAGGAGCCGACTTCTACGAGCAGTACTTC.

The chain links TRBV6-5 to TRBJ2-5; D remains ambiguous. V was shortened by 7 bases and J by 2 bases, with 11 bases between the two germline ends. CDR1 is MNHEY and CDR2 is SVGAGI in the germline V gene. This CDR3 spans 13 amino acids. This chain's CDR3 is CASTTSSQETQYF. The CDR3 DNA sequence: TGTGCCAGCACCACAAGTTCGCAAGAGACCCAGTACTTC.

This clone occurred a few times. The V and J genes are TRBV12-5 and TRBJ2-5, with 13 nucleotides matching TRBD2. V shed 4 bases, J shed 3 bases, and the junction held 5 bases outside the gene matches. The CDR3 loop spans 16 amino acids. Germline V gene sequence: CDR1 LGHNT, CDR2 FRNRAP. The CDR3: CASGSIGTSGKETQYF. Here the CDR3 DNA reads TGTGCTAGTGGTTCCATTGGGACTAGCGGGAAAGAGACCCAGTACTTC.

The chain has TRBV10-3 and TRBJ2-3, with TRBD2 matching over 7 bases. The CDR3 is 15 residues long. V lost 4 bases to trimming and J lost 2 bases; unmatched junction nucleotides: 6. Germline CDR1 and CDR2: ENHRY and SYGVKD. CDR3 nucleotide sequence: TGTGCCATCAGTGTGCTAGCGGTCGCCACAGATACGCAGTATTTT. Translated: CAISVLAVATDTQYF.

This chain joins TRBV5-5 and TRBJ2-3, with 8 bases aligning to TRBD2. CDR1 is SGHKS, CDR2 YYEKEE, per germline (reference sequence). The CDR3 loop spans 16 amino acids. Trimming took 2 bases from V and 3 from J; bases not matched to a gene: 8. This chain's CDR3 is CASSFQGLEKTDTQYF. The CDR3 DNA is TGTGCCAGCAGCTTTCAGGGACTAGAGAAAACAGATACGCAGTATTTT.

The gene calls are TRBV29-1 and TRBJ2-5; a possible D gene is TRBD1 (5 bases). The CDR3 sequence is 14 residues long. Trimming stripped 6 bases from V and 1 base from J, with 15 bases between. Per the germline V gene, CDR1 is SQVTM and CDR2 is ANQGSEA. In DNA form, the CDR3 reads TGCAGCGTACTTTCCTTTGACAGCCAAGAGACCCAGTACTTC. This gives the protein CSVLSFDSQETQYF.

The J gene is TRBJ1-6, the V gene TRBV30, with D possibly being TRBD1 (5 bases). Looked up from germline, CDR1 is GTSNPN and CDR2 is SVGIG (reference sequence). V lost 0 bases to trimming and J lost 9 bases, with 15 bases between them. CDR3 size: 15 residues. The DNA for the CDR3 is TGTGCCTGGAGTGTCAGTGGCAGGGTTGCTTCACCCCTCCACTTT. Translated, it gives CAWSVSGRVASPLHF. Based on the CDR3 plus reference TRBV30 and TRBJ1-6, the full variable domain is SQTIHQWPATLVQPVGSPLSLECTVEGTSNPNLYWYRQAAGRGLQLLFYSVGIGQISSEVPQNLSASRPQDRQFILSSKKLLLSDSGFYLCAWSVSGRVASPLHFGNGTRLTVT.

V usage is TRBV7-9 and J usage is TRBJ2-1; weak D call: TRBD2 (6 bases). CDR3 size: 11 residues. The germline gives CDR1 SEHNR, CDR2 FQNEAQ (reference sequence). CDR3 sequence: CSEEPRTGEFF. In DNA, the CDR3 is TGTTCAGAGGAGCCAAGGACGGGGGAGTTCTTC.

This clone was detected once. This rearrangement joins TRBV5-5 to TRBJ2-7; 11 bases are a match to TRBD1. Per germline, CDR1 SGHKS and CDR2 YYEKEE (reference sequence). V lost 4 bases and J lost 2; bases outside the gene matches: 8. The CDR3 extends over 16 amino acids. The CDR3 spells CASSATDRGHPYEQYF. CDR3 nucleotide sequence: TGTGCCAGCAGCGCGACGGACAGGGGGCACCCCTACGAGCAGTACTTC.

The chain links TRBV14 to TRBJ2-1, with 8 bases that match TRBD2. After removal of 8 bases from V and 4 bases from J, the junction contained 13 bases not matched to a gene. The CDR3 has 16 amino acids. From germline, CDR1 is SGHDN and CDR2 FVKESK. CDR3 region: CASQEIPSGLYNEQFF. The CDR3 bases are TGTGCCAGCCAAGAGATCCCTAGCGGGTTGTACAATGAGCAGTTCTTC.

The J gene is TRBJ2-7, the V gene TRBV28; TRBD1 matches at 7 bases. Germline V lookup: CDR1 MDHEN, CDR2 SYDVKM. This CDR3 spans 15 amino acids. Germline trimming cut 5 bases from V and 2 bases from J; bases unmatched to any gene: 9. CDR3 region: CASSIFRDSTYEQYF. DNA for the CDR3: TGTGCCAGCAGTATATTCCGGGACAGTACCTACGAGCAGTACTTC.

The V and J genes are TRBV7-6 and TRBJ2-3, with TRBD2 matching over 11 bases. The CDR3 has 15 residues. V gave up 5 bases and J gave up 6 bases; unmatched junction bases: 7. CDR1 is SGHVS and CDR2 is FNYEAQ in the germline V gene. The CDR3 region is CASSISLAGVDTQYF. CDR3 sequence (DNA): TGTGCCAGCAGCATTTCACTAGCGGGAGTGGATACGCAGTATTTT.

The chain is built from TRBV19 and TRBJ2-1; 9 nucleotides line up with TRBD2. The CDR3 is 16 amino acids. Germline values: CDR1 LNHDA, CDR2 SQIVND (reference sequence). J was trimmed by 5 bases and V by 1 base; bases with no gene match: 6. The DNA of the CDR3 is TGTGCCAGTAGTATAGGGGGGACTAGCCATAACAATGAGCAGTTCTTC. Translated, it gives CASSIGGTSHNNEQFF.

This clone has just one count. V gene TRBV19 combines with J gene TRBJ2-2; 8 positions match TRBD2. Looked up from germline, CDR1 is LNHDA and CDR2 is SQIVND (reference sequence). The CDR3 is made up of 16 amino acids. J gave up 2 bases and V 7 bases, and 9 bases lay outside the gene matches. The CDR3: CASTEAGDLNTGELFF. CDR3 coding DNA: TGTGCCAGTACCGAAGCGGGAGACTTAAACACCGGGGAGCTGTTTTTT. Variable domain in full (rest from reference TRBV19 and TRBJ2-2): DGGITQSPKYLFRKEGQNVTLSCEQNLNHDAMYWYRQDPGQGLRLIYYSQIVNDFQKGDIAEGYSVSREKKESFPLTVTSAQKNPTAFYLCASTEAGDLNTGELFFGEGSRLTVL.

The V and J genes are TRBV18 and TRBJ2-1; 7 bases are shared with TRBD1. CDR1 and CDR2 (germline): KGHSH, LQKENI. Germline trimming cut 6 bases from V and 3 bases from J; bases unmatched to any gene: 8. CDR3 size: 15 residues. CDR3 DNA sequence: TGTGCCAGCTCTCACAGGGGTGTGGGCTACAATGAGCAGTTCTTC. This sequence encodes CASSHRGVGYNEQFF.

The chain is built from TRBV2 and TRBJ2-7; 8 bases are shared with TRBD2. The V gene end was trimmed by 6 bases and the J gene end by 2 bases; junction bases not matched to a gene: 3. The CDR3 covers 13 residues. CDR1 is SNHLY, CDR2 FYNNEI, per germline. CDR3 DNA sequence: TGTGCCAGCAGCGGGAGGGGAACCTACGAGCAGTACTTC. This translates into CASSGRGTYEQYF. The full variable domain, in which reference TRBV2 and TRBJ2-7 provide the parts outside the CDR3, is EPEVTQTPSHQVTQMGQEVILRCVPISNHLYFYWYRQILGQKVEFLVSFYNNEISEKSEIFDDQFSVERPDGSNFTLKIRSTKLEDSAMYFCASSGRGTYEQYFGPGTRLTVT.

This clone was counted once. The CDR3 nucleotides read TGTGCCAGCGACACGGCAGATACGCAGTATTTT. It specifies CASDTADTQYF. The genes are TRBV2 and TRBJ2-3; D is ambiguous. Trimming stripped 8 bases from V and 4 bases from J, with 7 bases between. The CDR3 sequence is 11 residues long. Germline V lookup: CDR1 SNHLY, CDR2 FYNNEI.

This clone has a handful of counts. V and J are TRBV6-1 and TRBJ1-4, with D possibly being TRBD1 (5 bases). The ends were cut back, 8 bases at V and 5 bases at J, with 9 bases in the middle. Per the germline V gene, CDR1 is MNHNS and CDR2 is SASEGT. This CDR3 has 12 amino acids. The CDR3 bases are TGTGCCAGCGGGACTTCCAATGAAAAACTGTTTTTT. It specifies CASGTSNEKLFF.

The V and J genes are TRBV5-4 and TRBJ2-1; TRBD2 aligns across 7 bases. The V and J ends lost 4 bases and 2 bases, in that order; junction bases with no gene match: 9. Germline-derived CDR1 and CDR2 are SGHNT and YYREEE (reference sequence). This CDR3 comprises 16 residues. Here the CDR3 reads CASSPQGGGPYNEQFF. The CDR3 coding sequence is TGTGCCAGCAGCCCCCAGGGCGGGGGACCCTACAATGAGCAGTTCTTC.

This rearrangement joins TRBV15 to TRBJ2-3; 8 nucleotides align to TRBD2. Germline V gene data show CDR1 as LNHNV and CDR2 as YYDKDF (reference sequence). CDR3 length: 16 residues. The junction had 10 bases not matched to a gene; V was cut back by 4 bases and J by 4 bases. The CDR3 loop reads CATSKRSAGAPDTQYF. In nucleotides, the CDR3 is TGTGCCACCAGCAAGAGATCAGCGGGAGCCCCAGATACGCAGTATTTT.

The chain carries TRBV27 and TRBJ2-7; the match to TRBD2 covers 10 bases. This CDR3 is built from 15 residues. CDR1 and CDR2 (germline): MNHEY, SMNVEV (reference sequence). V trimming: 5 bases; J trimming: 1 base; junction bases outside the gene matches: 5. CDR3 residues: CASSVLAGESYEQYF. The CDR3 DNA reads TGTGCCAGCAGTGTCCTAGCGGGAGAGTCCTACGAGCAGTACTTC.